These T cell receptor beta chains were read from a single sample in a study of CD4 T cells in relation to SARS-CoV-2 and coronaviruses. Generated by immunoSEQ multiplex PCR, the TCRdb table keeps only in-frame clones and is missing some. This table has 20,000 to 25,000 clones, over 65% appearing once. These receptors are not linked to any known antigen. The sequencing sample was made of CD4+ T cells from PBMCs, cultured in vitro. Source of these receptors: a human donor in good health. Each CDR3 is given with its conserved first and last residue. Each record gives: J gene, V gene, D gene, CDR3 length, clone size, CDR3 DNA, CDR3 protein. The D gene is left open where the match is weak. Size is stated for part of the rows, as once, few or many counts, or as a class when the clone is expanded.

TRBJ1-4 | TRBV9 | - | 13 | - | TGTGCCAGCAGCGTAGGCCCCGCTCGAAAACTGTTTTTT | CASSVGPARKLFF
TRBJ2-7 | TRBV5-1 | TRBD2 | 14 | - | TGCGCCAGCAGCTTGCTTCTAGCGGGAGGGCTGCAGTACTTC | CASSLLLAGGLQYF
TRBJ2-3 | TRBV7-9 | TRBD2 | 16 | - | TGTGCCAGCAGCGAAAGACTAGCGGGTCGCACAGATACGCAGTATTTT | CASSERLAGRTDTQYF
TRBJ1-1 | TRBV5-1 | - | 14 | - | TGCGCCAGCAGCTTCGAGTATCTGTACACTGAAGCTTTCTTT | CASSFEYLYTEAFF
TRBJ1-1 | TRBV7-2 | - | 14 | - | TGTGCCAGCACAATAAAGGGCGCTAACACTGAAGCTTTCTTT | CASTIKGANTEAFF
TRBJ2-2 | TRBV9 | - | 16 | - | TGTGCCAGCAGCGGAGGGCTTTCCCAGACCACCGGGGAGCTGTTTTTT | CASSGGLSQTTGELFF
TRBJ2-1 | TRBV6-5 | - | 15 | - | TGTGCCAGCGCCGAACCAGGGCTTTCGTACAATGAGCAGTTCTTC | CASAEPGLSYNEQFF
TRBJ2-1 | TRBV27 | TRBD2 | 15 | - | TGTGCCAGCAGATCCGGGACTAGCTTATATAATGAGCAGTTCTTC | CASRSGTSLYNEQFF
TRBJ2-1 | TRBV30 | - | 12 | - | TGTGCCTGGAGTAACGCTCCGGGACCCCAGTTCTTC | CAWSNAPGPQFF
TRBJ2-7 | TRBV30 | TRBD1 | 13 | - | TGTGCCTGGAGTACCGGGACAGCCTACGAGCAGTACTTC | CAWSTGTAYEQYF
TRBJ2-1 | TRBV7-2 | - | 15 | - | TGTGCCAGCAGCTTAGTGGCAGGGTCCTACAATGAGCAGTTCTTC | CASSLVAGSYNEQFF
TRBJ2-7 | TRBV2 | TRBD2 | 14 | few | TGTGCCAGCAGCTCGGGACTAGCGGGAGGGGAGCAGTACTTC | CASSSGLAGGEQYF
TRBJ1-1 | TRBV9 | TRBD1 | 17 | - | TGTGCCAGCAGCCCTGGTTCAGGGGGACAGATTAACAGGGAAGCTTTCTTT | CASSPGSGGQINREAFF
TRBJ1-1 | TRBV9 | TRBD1 | 13 | - | TGTGCCAGCAGTCGACAGGGTGACACTGAAGCTTTCTTT | CASSRQGDTEAFF
TRBJ2-7 | TRBV7-2 | TRBD1 | 15 | few | TGTGCCAGCAGCTCGGGACAGGGCCGATCCTACGAGCAGTACTTC | CASSSGQGRSYEQYF
TRBJ1-3 | TRBV7-2 | - | 16 | few | TGTGCCAGCAGCCTGACAGTACCGAACTCTGGAAACACCATATATTTT | CASSLTVPNSGNTIYF
TRBJ2-7 | TRBV11-3 | TRBD2 | 13 | - | TGTGCCAGCAGCCGGATTGGGGGGGGCGAGCAGTACTTC | CASSRIGGGEQYF
TRBJ2-7 | TRBV16 | TRBD1 | 16 | - | TGTGCCAGCAGCCAATGGCCGGGACAGGGTACCCCCGAGCAGTACTTC | CASSQWPGQGTPEQYF
TRBJ2-7 | TRBV6-2/TRBV6-3 | - | 16 | - | TGTGCCAGCAGTTACTCTATCCAGGATTGGTCCTACGAGCAGTACTTC | CASSYSIQDWSYEQYF
TRBJ1-6 | TRBV12-3/TRBV12-4 | TRBD1 | 13 | few | TGTGCCAGCACCGACAGGGTTGGTTCACCCCTCCACTTT | CASTDRVGSPLHF